Listed below are T cell receptor beta chains from one sample, sequenced in a study of beta chain features in type 1 diabetes. Produced via immunoSEQ multiplex PCR; TCRdb's table is partial and in-frame only. The sample has almost 350,000 clones, approximately 9.9% seen once. Specimen: central memory CD4+ T cells from blood. Receptor source: a man younger than 40 with type 1 diabetes. The CDR3 runs from the conserved cysteine through the conserved F or W. A D gene is named only where the DNA matches it firmly. Clone size is stated in some rows and not others, as once, few, many or a class when expanded.

J | V | size | D | DNA | CDR3
TRBJ2-6 | TRBV14 | . | TRBD2 | TGTGCCAGCAGCCGCACTGGCGGGGGGGCTACGATCTCTGGGGCCAACGTCCTGACTTTC | CASSRTGGGATISGANVLTF
TRBJ1-1 | TRBV7-2 | . | TRBD1 | TGTGCCAGCAGCCTATTACAGGGGGCGACTGAAGCTTTCTTT | CASSLLQGATEAFF
TRBJ2-4 | TRBV7-2 | . | TRBD1 | TGTGCCAGCAGCTTGGACAACCGGGACAGACCCGTGTTC | CASSLDNRDRPVF
TRBJ2-3 | TRBV7-2 | . | TRBD2 | TGTGCCAGCAGCCCAGGACTAGAACCAGATACGCAGTATTTT | CASSPGLEPDTQYF
TRBJ2-7 | TRBV7-9 | . | . | TGTGCCAGCAGCTCGAAGGGGTTGGGGGCAACCTACGAGCAGTACTTC | CASSSKGLGATYEQYF
TRBJ2-7 | TRBV7-2 | few | . | TGTGCCAGCAGCTTAGCGGGGGGCGCGCTGAACTACGAGCAGTACTTC | CASSLAGGALNYEQYF
TRBJ1-1 | TRBV2 | . | . | TGTGCCAGCAGTGAAGCCCTTCGTGGCACTGAAGCTTTCTTT | CASSEALRGTEAFF
TRBJ2-7 | TRBV29-1 | few | . | TGCAGCGTTGAAGAACCGGGACGGAGCTACGAGCAGTACTTC | CSVEEPGRSYEQYF
TRBJ1-2 | TRBV29-1 | few | . | TGCAGCGTTGCGTCAGGCCCGGTCGGGAGTGGCTACACCTTC | CSVASGPVGSGYTF
TRBJ1-1 | TRBV9 | . | . | TGTGCCAGCAGCCTAACGGACAGAGCTTTACCAATCTTT | CASSLTDRALPIF
TRBJ2-7 | TRBV29-1 | few | TRBD1 | TGCAGCGCTATGGACAGGGGGAATTTCGAGCAGTACTTC | CSAMDRGNFEQYF
TRBJ1-1 | TRBV7-8 | few | . | TGTGCCAGCAGCCCTCGCGTAAACACTGAAGCTTTCTTT | CASSPRVNTEAFF
TRBJ2-7 | TRBV6-6 | . | TRBD2 | TGTGCCAGCAGTTATATGACTAGCGGGGGACCATACGAGCAGTACTTC | CASSYMTSGGPYEQYF
TRBJ2-3 | TRBV4-2 | few | . | TGTGCCAGCAGCTTGGAGGCAGATACGCAGTATTTT | CASSLEADTQYF
TRBJ2-1 | TRBV7-2 | . | TRBD2 | TGTGCCAGCGGCGACAGCGGGGGGAGCAATGAGCAGTTCTTC | CASGDSGGSNEQFF
TRBJ2-3 | TRBV27 | few | TRBD1 | TGTGCCAGCAGCCCCTCAGACAGGGCAGATACGCAGTATTTT | CASSPSDRADTQYF
TRBJ1-6 | TRBV7-2 | few | . | TGTGCCAGCAGCTCCGATAATGCACCCCTCCACTTT | CASSSDNAPLHF
TRBJ1-2 | TRBV5-1 | . | TRBD1 | TGCGCCAGCAGCTTGACAGGACAGGAGTTTTTTGGCTACACCTTC | CASSLTGQEFFGYTF
TRBJ2-5 | TRBV7-2 | few | . | TGTGCCAGCACCTGGGTCCAGGGCCGGGAGACCCAGTACTTC | CASTWVQGRETQYF
TRBJ1-5 | TRBV6-5 | few | . | TGTGCCAGCAGTTACCGGCAGGGAAGAGGTCAGCCCCAGCATTTT | CASSYRQGRGQPQHF
TRBJ2-1 | TRBV11-3 | few | . | TGTGCCAGCAGCTTAGGGATTCAGCCCAATGAGCAGTTCTTC | CASSLGIQPNEQFF
TRBJ2-7 | TRBV7-8 | . | . | TGTGCCAGCCGTGAAGACGATAGAACCTACGAGCAGTACTTC | CASREDDRTYEQYF
TRBJ2-2 | TRBV2 | many | TRBD1 | TGTGCCAGCAGTCTTACAGGGGCCGGGGAGCTGTTTTTT | CASSLTGAGELFF
TRBJ2-3 | TRBV19 | few | . | TGTGCCAGCGCTCACAGGTTCGGCACAGATACGCAGTATTTT | CASAHRFGTDTQYF
TRBJ2-3 | TRBV6-5 | few | . | TGTGCCAGCAGCCTCAGTCATGCAGATACGCAGTATTTT | CASSLSHADTQYF
TRBJ2-1 | TRBV5-1 | few | TRBD2 | TGCGCCAGCAGCCTGGCGGGGGGGCAAATCAATGAGCAGTTCTTC | CASSLAGGQINEQFF
TRBJ2-1 | TRBV5-4 | few | TRBD1 | TGTGCCAGCAGCCGGGACAGGAGCTCCTACAATGAGCAGTTCTTC | CASSRDRSSYNEQFF
TRBJ2-4 | TRBV14 | . | . | TGTGCCAGCAGCCAAGATTCGGACAGAAACATTCAGTACTTC | CASSQDSDRNIQYF
TRBJ2-7 | TRBV4-3 | . | . | TGCGCCAGCAGCCAAAGTTACTCGAGGGAGCAGTACTTC | CASSQSYSREQYF